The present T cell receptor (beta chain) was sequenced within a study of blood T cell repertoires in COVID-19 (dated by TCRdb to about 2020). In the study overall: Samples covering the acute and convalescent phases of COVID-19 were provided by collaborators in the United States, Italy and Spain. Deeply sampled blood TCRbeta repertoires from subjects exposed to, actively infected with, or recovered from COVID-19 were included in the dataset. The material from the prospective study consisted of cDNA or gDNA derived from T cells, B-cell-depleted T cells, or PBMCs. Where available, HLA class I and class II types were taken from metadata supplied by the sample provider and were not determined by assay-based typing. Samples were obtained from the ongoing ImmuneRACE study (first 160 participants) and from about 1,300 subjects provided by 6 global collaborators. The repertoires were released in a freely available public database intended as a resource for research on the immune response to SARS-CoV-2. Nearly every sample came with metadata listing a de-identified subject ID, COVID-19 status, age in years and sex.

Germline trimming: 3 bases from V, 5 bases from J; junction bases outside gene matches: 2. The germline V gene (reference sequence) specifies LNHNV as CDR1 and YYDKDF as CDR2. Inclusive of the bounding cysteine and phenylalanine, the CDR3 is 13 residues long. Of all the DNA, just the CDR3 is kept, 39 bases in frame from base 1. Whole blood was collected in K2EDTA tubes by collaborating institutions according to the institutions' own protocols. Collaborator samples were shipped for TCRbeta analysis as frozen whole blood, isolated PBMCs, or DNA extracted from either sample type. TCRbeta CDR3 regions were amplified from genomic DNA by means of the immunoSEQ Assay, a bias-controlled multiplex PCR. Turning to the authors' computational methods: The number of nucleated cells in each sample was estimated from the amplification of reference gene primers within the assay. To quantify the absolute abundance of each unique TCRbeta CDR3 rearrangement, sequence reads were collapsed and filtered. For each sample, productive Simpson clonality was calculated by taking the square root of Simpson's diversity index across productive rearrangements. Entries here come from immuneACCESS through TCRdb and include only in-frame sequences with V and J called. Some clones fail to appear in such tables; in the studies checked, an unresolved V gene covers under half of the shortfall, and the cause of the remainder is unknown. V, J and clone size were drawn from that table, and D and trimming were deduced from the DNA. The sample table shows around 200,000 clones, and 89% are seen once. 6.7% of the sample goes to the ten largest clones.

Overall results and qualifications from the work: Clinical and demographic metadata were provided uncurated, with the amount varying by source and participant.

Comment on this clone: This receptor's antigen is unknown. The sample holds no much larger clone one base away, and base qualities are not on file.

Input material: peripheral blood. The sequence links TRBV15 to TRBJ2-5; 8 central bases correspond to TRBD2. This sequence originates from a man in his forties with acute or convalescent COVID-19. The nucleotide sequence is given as TGTGCCACCAGCAGGGGACTAGGGGAGACCCAGTACTTC. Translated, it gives CATSRGLGETQYF.